These 23 T cell receptor beta chains originate from one sample sequenced in a study of blood T cells in healthy people across ages. The second PCR ran roughly 6 to 12 cycles with a sample-barcoded 5' primer and J-beta primers. TCRdb reprocessed the 5' RACE reads with MiXCR, giving one entry per CDR3 protein. The sample has roughly 1.5 million distinct CDR3 sequences, about 42% seen once. The sequenced sample consisted of blood. The receptors here all came from a woman between 18 and 30 years old in good health.

The chain carries TRBV29-1 and TRBJ2-2; 8 nucleotides agree with TRBD2. Germline V gives CDR1 SQVTM, CDR2 ANQGSEA. CDR3 length equals 14 residues. V gave up 4 bases and J gave up 6 bases; unmatched junction bases: 7. CDR3 protein: CSVGLRTSSGELFF. DNA of the CDR3: TGCAGCGTTGGACTACGGACTAGCTCCGGGGAGCTGTTTTTT.

This chain joins TRBV29-1 and TRBJ2-3, with D perhaps TRBD2 (6 bases). Germline CDR1 reads SQVTM; CDR2 reads ANQGSEA. The length of the CDR3 is 13 residues. V was shortened by 7 bases and J by 4 bases, with 15 bases between the two germline ends. The CDR3 nucleotides are TGCAGCGGACGGGGTTCGGGGGCAGATACGCAGTATTTT. This gives the protein CSGRGSGADTQYF.

This clonotype has only a few counts. The V gene is TRBV7-9, the J gene TRBJ1-2; D perhaps matches TRBD1 (6 bases). This CDR3 has 16 amino acids. V lost 4 bases to trimming and J lost 13 bases, with 28 bases between them. Germline-derived CDR1 and CDR2 are SEHNR and FQNEAQ (reference sequence). CDR3 DNA: TGTGCCAGCAGCTCGCGCTACCCCTCGACAGGAGTCGTTCTCACCTTC. Translating it yields CASSSRYPSTGVVLTF.

On this clonotype itself: Since a much larger clone is just one base distant, this may be a read error. The chain uses TRBV29-1 and TRBJ2-1, with TRBD2 as a possible D gene (6 bases). The CDR3 is 12 amino acids. From germline, CDR1 is SQVTM and CDR2 ANQGSEA. V was trimmed by 5 bases and J by 13 bases, leaving 18 bases between them. The CDR3 DNA follows: TGCAGCGTTCCAGGGATTGGAGGGACCCAGTTCTTC. This gives the protein CSVPGIGGTQFF.

In its sample, this clonotype was seen a few times. This rearrangement joins TRBV29-1 to TRBJ2-5, with 9 bases identical to TRBD2. V was clipped by 3 bases and J by 2 bases; unmatched bases: 7. Germline-derived CDR1 and CDR2 are SQVTM and ANQGSEA. CDR3 size: 15 residues. Here the CDR3 reads CSVDEAGGYQETQYF. CDR3 DNA: TGCAGCGTTGATGAAGCGGGGGGTTATCAAGAGACCCAGTACTTC.

This clonotype was seen once. This may be a read error: a much more frequent sequence differs by one nucleotide. This sequence joins TRBV4-3 and TRBJ2-3; 13 bases align to TRBD2. Losses at the gene ends were 8 bases for V and 1 base for J; bases not matched to a gene: 9. CDR1 LGHNA and CDR2 YSLEER come from the germline V gene. The CDR3 consists of 17 residues. The chain's CDR3 is CASGRGLAGSRTDTQYF. CDR3 nucleotide sequence: TGCGCCAGCGGCCGGGGACTAGCGGGGAGCCGCACAGATACGCAGTATTTT.

The chain links TRBV28 to TRBJ2-1; 13 nucleotides line up with TRBD2. CDR3 length equals 17 residues. Unmatched junction bases numbered 14, after V lost 5 bases and J lost 10 bases. CDR1 is MDHEN and CDR2 is SYDVKM in the germline V gene. CDR3 sequence (DNA): TGTGCCAGCAGTACCCCACAACTAGCGGGAGGGGCTAAAGAGCAGTTCTTC. Its translation: CASSTPQLAGGAKEQFF.

The CDR3 nucleotides are TGTGCCAGCAGTTCCCTGACAGGAATCTACGAGCAGTACTTC. Translating gives CASSSLTGIYEQYF. The chain couples TRBV28 to TRBJ2-7; possibly TRBD1 for D (6 bases). V dropped 4 bases and J dropped 3 bases, with 13 bases sitting between them. The CDR3 is 14 amino acids. CDR1 is MDHEN and CDR2 is SYDVKM in the germline V gene.

This rearrangement joins TRBV20-1 to TRBJ2-3; unclear D gene. V was shortened by 5 bases and J by 2 bases, with 5 bases between the two germline ends. This CDR3 is built from 11 residues. The germline V gene has CDR1 DFQATT and CDR2 SNEGSKA (reference sequence). The CDR3 loop is CSAPSTDTQYF. The CDR3 DNA follows: TGCAGTGCTCCATCCACAGATACGCAGTATTTT.

Remarks on this clonotype: A read error may produce the germline difference seen at one junction end. J is TRBJ1-5 and V is TRBV12-3 or TRBV12-4; 8 bases fit TRBD1. The CDR3 consists of 14 residues. The CDR3 protein is CASCPTGADQPQHF. The CDR3 DNA is TGTGCCAGCTGTCCGACAGGGGCAGATCAGCCTCAGCATTTT.

This clonotype was seen a few times. The V call is TRBV7-2, the J call TRBJ2-7; 10 bases map to TRBD2. The CDR3 is 16 residues long. V shed 2 bases, J shed 3 bases, and the junction held 7 bases outside the gene matches. The germline gives CDR1 SGHTA, CDR2 FQGNSA. The CDR3 spells CASSLSGTSENYEQYF. The CDR3 coding sequence is TGTGCCAGCAGCTTATCAGGGACTAGCGAGAACTACGAGCAGTACTTC.

With regard to this clonotype: The junction and the germline gene differ at one end; a read error may be behind it. The chain couples TRBV7-9 to TRBJ1-1; no reliable D call. The CDR3 is made up of 14 amino acids. Germline assignment: CDR1 SEHNR and CDR2 FQNEAQ (reference sequence). CDR3 protein: CASSSREKSTEAFF. Written as DNA, the CDR3 is TGTGCCAGCAGCTCCCGGGAGAAGAGCACTGAGGCTTTCTTT.

The chain is built from TRBV4-1 and TRBJ1-1, with D unclear. V dropped 1 base and J dropped 0 bases, with 12 bases sitting between them. The CDR3 contains 16 residues. The germline CDR1 and CDR2 sequences are MGHRA and YSYEKL. Written as DNA, the CDR3 is TGCGCCAGCAGCCAAGTTTCCCCGGGGATGAACACTGAAGCTTTCTTT. As protein: CASSQVSPGMNTEAFF.

The chain uses TRBV28 and TRBJ2-3; D is undetermined. V lost 3 bases and J 4 bases, leaving 8 bases between the germline ends. The CDR3 has 13 amino acids. Germline V gene sequence: CDR1 MDHEN, CDR2 SYDVKM. The CDR3 DNA reads TGTGCCAGCAGTTTCCGGACCCCAGATACGCAGTATTTT. This codes for CASSFRTPDTQYF.

Ten or more counts support this clonotype. The chain uses TRBV6-5 and TRBJ2-7, with TRBD2 as a possible D gene (5 bases). The V gene's germline CDR1 is MNHEY and CDR2 SVGAGI. CDR3 length: 13 residues. V lost 0 bases to trimming and J lost 3 bases, with 6 bases between them. CDR3 region: CASSYSAGYEQYF. CDR3 DNA: TGTGCCAGCAGTTACTCTGCGGGCTACGAGCAGTACTTC.

This clonotype was counted once. This chain links TRBV3-1 with TRBJ2-7, with D unclear. From germline, CDR1 is LGHDT and CDR2 YNNKEL (reference sequence). The CDR3 length is 13 residues. V was cut by 5 bases and J by 5 bases, with 13 bases left in between. The CDR3 coding sequence is TGTGCCAGCAGCGAAACCCCAAACAACGAGCAGTACTTC. This translates into CASSETPNNEQYF.

This clonotype has just a few counts. V is TRBV12-3 or TRBV12-4 and J is TRBJ1-1; D unresolved. The length of the CDR3 is 12 residues. With 7 bases removed from V and 5 bases from J, the gap between germline ends came to 11 bases. In nucleotides, the CDR3 is TGTGCCAGCATGGGTAGGGAGACTGAAGCTTTCTTT. Protein product: CASMGRETEAFF.

The CDR3 region is CSATNRGQGYNEQFF. In DNA, the CDR3 is TGCAGTGCAACCAACCGGGGCCAGGGATACAATGAGCAGTTCTTC. This chain connects TRBV20-1 to TRBJ2-1, with D perhaps matching TRBD1 or TRBD2 (5 bases each). Germline CDR1 DFQATT, CDR2 SNEGSKA (reference sequence). V was pared by 6 bases and J by 4 bases, with 19 bases between. The CDR3 contains 15 residues.

There are a few counts of this clonotype. V usage is TRBV12-3 or TRBV12-4 and J usage is TRBJ1-5, with D possibly matching TRBD1 (5 bases). The CDR3 loop spans 14 amino acids. V was cut by 0 bases and J by 9 bases, with 12 bases left in between. The DNA for the CDR3 is TGTGCCAGCAGTTTAGCCCGTTTAAGGGGGCCCCAGCATTTT. It translates to CASSLARLRGPQHF.

The gene calls are TRBV4-1 and TRBJ2-1; D not resolved. Trimming took off 6 bases at V and 8 bases at J, with 11 bases between the two ends. The germline V gene encodes CDR1 MGHRA and CDR2 YSYEKL. There are 12 residues in the CDR3. The chain's CDR3 is CASRTARDEQFF. CDR3 DNA: TGCGCCAGCAGAACGGCTCGCGATGAGCAGTTCTTC.

The rearrangement links TRBV2 to TRBJ2-1, with a tentative D call TRBD2 (5 bases). The germline gives CDR1 SNHLY, CDR2 FYNNEI. CDR3 size: 15 residues. V shed 1 base and J shed 5 bases, with 12 bases lying between them. The CDR3 nucleotides are TGTGCCAGCAGTGAAGTGGGCGGGCCGAACAATGAGCAGTTCTTC. It codes for CASSEVGGPNNEQFF.

This clonotype was counted only a few times. The chain joins TRBV7-9 to TRBJ2-5; D uncertain. Germline CDR1 reads SEHNR; CDR2 reads FQNEAQ (reference sequence). This CDR3 region has 14 residues. V gave up 4 bases and J gave up 1 base, with 10 bases separating them. CDR3 in amino acids: CASSWPAIQETQYF. As DNA, the CDR3 is TGTGCCAGCAGCTGGCCGGCGATCCAAGAGACCCAGTACTTC. Combining the CDR3 with reference TRBV7-9 and TRBJ2-5 gives the whole variable domain DTGVSQNPRHKITKRGQNVTFRCDPISEHNRLYWYRQTLGQGPEFLTYFQNEAQLEKSRLLSDRFSAERPKGSFSTLEIQRTEQGDSAMYLCASSWPAIQETQYFGPGTRLLVL.

In its sample, this clonotype was seen a few times. The chain combines TRBV7-2 with TRBJ2-5; 7 positions agree with TRBD2. The CDR3 consists of 15 residues. From germline, CDR1 is SGHTA and CDR2 FQGNSA. With 5 bases clipped from V and 2 bases from J, the junction kept 8 bases outside the gene matches. The DNA for the CDR3 is TGTGCCAGCAGCCACGGGACTAATCTACAAGAGACCCAGTACTTC. This translates into CASSHGTNLQETQYF.